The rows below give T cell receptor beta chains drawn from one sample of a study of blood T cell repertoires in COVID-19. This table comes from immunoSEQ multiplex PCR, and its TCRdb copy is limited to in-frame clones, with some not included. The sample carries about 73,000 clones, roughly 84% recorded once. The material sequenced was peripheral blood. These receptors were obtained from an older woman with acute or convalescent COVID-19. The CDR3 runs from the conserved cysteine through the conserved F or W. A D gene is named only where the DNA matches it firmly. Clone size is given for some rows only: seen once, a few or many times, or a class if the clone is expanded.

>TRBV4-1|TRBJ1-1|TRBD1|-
TGCGCCAGCAGCCCCGGGACAGGGAACACTGAAGCTTTCTTT
CASSPGTGNTEAFF
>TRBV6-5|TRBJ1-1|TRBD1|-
TGTGCCAGCAGTTTGCTAGGGGGCCCGAACACTGAAGCTTTCTTT
CASSLLGGPNTEAFF
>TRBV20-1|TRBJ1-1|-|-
TGCAGTAGCACGGAGAACGAAGCTTTCTTT
CSSTENEAFF
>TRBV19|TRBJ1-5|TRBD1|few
TGTGCCGGGGGGGACAGGCGAAATCAGCCCCAGCATTTT
CAGGDRRNQPQHF
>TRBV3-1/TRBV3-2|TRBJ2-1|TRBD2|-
TGTGCCAGCAGCCTGTCGCGGGGGGGCCTCCGGAATGAGCAGTTCTTC
CASSLSRGGLRNEQFF
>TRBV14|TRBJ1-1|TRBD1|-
TGTGCCAGCAGCCCACGAACCCCGACAGGGCAGAACACTGAAGCTTTCTTT
CASSPRTPTGQNTEAFF
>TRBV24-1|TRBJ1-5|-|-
TGTGCCACCAGTGCCCGGGTCAATCAGCCCCAGCATTTT
CATSARVNQPQHF
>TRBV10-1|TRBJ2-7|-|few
TGCGCCAGCAGTGAGCCCGGCAGGACAGAGCAGTACTTC
CASSEPGRTEQYF
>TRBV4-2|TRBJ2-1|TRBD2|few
TGTGCCAGCAGCCTGGGGACTAGTGCCCAGAATGAGCAGTTCTTC
CASSLGTSAQNEQFF
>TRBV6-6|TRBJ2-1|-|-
TGTGCCAGCAGTTACTCGGCGGGGGCATCCTACAATGAGCAGTTCTTC
CASSYSAGASYNEQFF
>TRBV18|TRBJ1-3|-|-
TGTGCCAGCTCACCCCCCTTAGACAGGGGAAACACCATATATTTT
CASSPPLDRGNTIYF
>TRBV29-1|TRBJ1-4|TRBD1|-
TGCAGCGTTGCACAGGGGGCTCAAAAACTGTTTTTT
CSVAQGAQKLFF
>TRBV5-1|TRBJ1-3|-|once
TGCGCCAGCAGCTTGGTGACTTCCGGGTCTGGAAACACCATATATTTT
CASSLVTSGSGNTIYF
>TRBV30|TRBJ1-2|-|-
TGTGCCTGGAGGTACCCAGTAAACTATGGCTACACCTTC
CAWRYPVNYGYTF
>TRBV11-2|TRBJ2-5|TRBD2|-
TGTGCCAGCAGCTTAGGGGTTAGCGGGGGAGAGACCCAGTACTTC
CASSLGVSGGETQYF
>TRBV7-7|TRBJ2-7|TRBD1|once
TGTGCCAGCAGCCCCTCAGACAGGGGTGAGCAGTACTTC
CASSPSDRGEQYF
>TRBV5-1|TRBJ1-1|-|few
TGCGCCAGCAGGGCTAGTGGAAGCATGAACACTGAAGCTTTCTTT
CASRASGSMNTEAFF
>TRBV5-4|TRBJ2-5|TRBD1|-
TGTGCCAGCAGCAGAGGGGACAGCGCAGAGACCCAGTACTTC
CASSRGDSAETQYF
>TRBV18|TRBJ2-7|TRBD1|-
TGTGCCAGCTCACCAGCCGCGACAGGGGCCTACGAGCAGTACTTC
CASSPAATGAYEQYF
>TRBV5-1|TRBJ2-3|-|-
TGCGCCAGCAGCTTGGGGAGAACAGATACGCAGTATTTT
CASSLGRTDTQYF
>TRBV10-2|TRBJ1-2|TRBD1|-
TGCGCCAGCAGTGAGTCGGGACAGGGGGCCCGTAACTATGGCTACACCTTC
CASSESGQGARNYGYTF
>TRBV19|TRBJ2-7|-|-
TGTGCCAGTAGTATGACAGTCCCCTCCTACGAGCAGTACTTC
CASSMTVPSYEQYF
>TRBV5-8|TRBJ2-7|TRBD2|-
TGTGCCAGCGACTCGGGGGGGCACTACGAGCAGTACTTC
CASDSGGHYEQYF
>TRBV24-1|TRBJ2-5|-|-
TGTGCCACCAGTGCTATTCGTGGGCAGGTAGAGACCCAGTACTTC
CATSAIRGQVETQYF
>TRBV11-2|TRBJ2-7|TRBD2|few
TGTGCCAGCAGCTTAGAGAGCGGGGCCAGGGAGTACTTC
CASSLESGAREYF
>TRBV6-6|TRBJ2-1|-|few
TGTGCCAGCAGTTTAAGGGGAAATGAGCAGTTCTTC
CASSLRGNEQFF
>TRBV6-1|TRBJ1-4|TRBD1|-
TGTGCCAGCAGTGAATTCGGTAGTTTGAAGACAGGGAGGGAAAAACTGTTTTTT
CASSEFGSLKTGREKLFF
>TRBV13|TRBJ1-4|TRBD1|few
TGTGCCAGCAGCTTACGGACAGGGCGGGAAAAACTGTTTTTT
CASSLRTGREKLFF
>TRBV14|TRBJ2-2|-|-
TGTGCCAGCAGCCACAAGAACACCGGGGAGCTGTTTTTT
CASSHKNTGELFF
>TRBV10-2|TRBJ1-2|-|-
TGCGCCAGCAGTGACTTTAGAGGGAGCCGAGGTGGCTACACCTTC
CASSDFRGSRGGYTF
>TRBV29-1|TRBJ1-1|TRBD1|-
TGCAGCGGCGACCGGGACAGCACTGAAGCTTTCTTT
CSGDRDSTEAFF
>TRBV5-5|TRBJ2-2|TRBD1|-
TGTGCCAGCAGACCTTCCACTTTCGACAGGGGGAACACCGGGGAGCTGTTTTTT
CASRPSTFDRGNTGELFF
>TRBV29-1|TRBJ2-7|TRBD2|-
TGCAGCGTTGACGGGGAGGGCTACGAGCAGTACTTC
CSVDGEGYEQYF
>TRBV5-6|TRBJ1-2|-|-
TGTGCCAGCAGCTTCGGGTCTCTTAGGGAGGACTATGGCTACACCTTC
CASSFGSLREDYGYTF
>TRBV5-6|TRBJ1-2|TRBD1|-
TGTGCCAGCAGCCGGGGGACAGGGGGCGCCGTTGGCTATGGCTACACCTTC
CASSRGTGGAVGYGYTF
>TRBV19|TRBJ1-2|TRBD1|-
TGTGCCAGTAGACAGGGGGCTTCTATTAACTATGGCTACACCTTC
CASRQGASINYGYTF
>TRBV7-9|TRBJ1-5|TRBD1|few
TGTGCCAGCAGTACCGACAGGGGGCCGGGTCAGCCCCAGCATTTT
CASSTDRGPGQPQHF
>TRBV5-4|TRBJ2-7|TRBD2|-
TGTGCCAGCAGCTTGTGGTCTAGCGGAACTTACGAGCAGTACTTC
CASSLWSSGTYEQYF
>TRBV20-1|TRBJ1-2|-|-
TGCAGTGCTAGTCCCTCCACAGGGAATAACTATGGCTACACCTTC
CSASPSTGNNYGYTF
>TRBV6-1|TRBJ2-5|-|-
TGTGCCAGCAGTGAAGTCTTGGCAGGAGGGGAGACCCAGTACTTC
CASSEVLAGGETQYF
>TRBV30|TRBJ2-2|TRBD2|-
TGTGCCTGGAGTGAACCAGCGGGGGGGCCCGGGGAGCTGTTTTTT
CAWSEPAGGPGELFF
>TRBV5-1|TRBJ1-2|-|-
TGCGCCAGCAGCCGTGAAATGACAAATTATGGCTACACCTTC
CASSREMTNYGYTF
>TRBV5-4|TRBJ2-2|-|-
TGTGCCAGCAGCGCGCTCATAAACACCGGGGAGCTGTTTTTT
CASSALINTGELFF
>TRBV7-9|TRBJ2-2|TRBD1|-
TGTGCCAGCACGTCGGGACAGTCGGGCACCGGGGAGCTGTTTTTT
CASTSGQSGTGELFF